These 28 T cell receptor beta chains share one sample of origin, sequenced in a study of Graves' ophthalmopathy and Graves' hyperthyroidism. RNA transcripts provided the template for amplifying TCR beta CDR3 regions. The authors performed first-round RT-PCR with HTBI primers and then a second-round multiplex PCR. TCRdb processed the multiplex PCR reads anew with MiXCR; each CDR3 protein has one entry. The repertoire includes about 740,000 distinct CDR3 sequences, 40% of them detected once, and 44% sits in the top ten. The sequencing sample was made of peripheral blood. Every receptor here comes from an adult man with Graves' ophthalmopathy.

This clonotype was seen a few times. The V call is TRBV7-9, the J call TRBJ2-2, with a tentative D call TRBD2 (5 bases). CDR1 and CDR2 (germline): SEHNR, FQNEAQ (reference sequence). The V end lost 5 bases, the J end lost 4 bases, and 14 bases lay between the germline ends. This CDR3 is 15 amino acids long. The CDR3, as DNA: TGTGCCAGCAGCGGAGGTGGGTGGTCCACCGGGGAGCTGTTTTTT. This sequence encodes CASSGGGWSTGELFF.

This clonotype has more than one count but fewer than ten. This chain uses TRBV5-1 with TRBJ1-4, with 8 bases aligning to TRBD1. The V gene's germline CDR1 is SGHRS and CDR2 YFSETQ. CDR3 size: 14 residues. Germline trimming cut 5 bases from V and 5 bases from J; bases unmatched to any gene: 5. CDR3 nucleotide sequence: TGCGCCAGCAGAAGACAGGGGATGAATGAAAAACTGTTTTTT. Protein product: CASRRQGMNEKLFF.

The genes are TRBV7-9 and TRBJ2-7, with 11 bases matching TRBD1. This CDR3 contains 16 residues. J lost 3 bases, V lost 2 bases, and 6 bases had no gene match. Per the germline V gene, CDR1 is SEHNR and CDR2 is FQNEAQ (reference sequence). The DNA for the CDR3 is TGTGCCAGCAGCTTAAGGGACAGGGGGATTCTCTACGAGCAGTACTTC. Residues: CASSLRDRGILYEQYF.

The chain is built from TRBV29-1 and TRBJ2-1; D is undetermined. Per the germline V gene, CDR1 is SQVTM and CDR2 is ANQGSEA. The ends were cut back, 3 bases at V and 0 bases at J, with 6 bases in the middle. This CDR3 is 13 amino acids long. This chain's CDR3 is CSVEASSYNEQFF. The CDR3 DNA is TGCAGCGTTGAGGCTAGCTCCTACAATGAGCAGTTCTTC.

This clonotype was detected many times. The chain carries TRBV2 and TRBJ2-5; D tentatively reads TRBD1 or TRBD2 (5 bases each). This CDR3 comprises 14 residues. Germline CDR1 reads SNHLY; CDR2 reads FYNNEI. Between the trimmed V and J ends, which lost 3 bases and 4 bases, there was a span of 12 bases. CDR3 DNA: TGTGCCAGCAGTGATCCGGGGACGGGAGAGACCCAGTACTTC. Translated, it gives CASSDPGTGETQYF.

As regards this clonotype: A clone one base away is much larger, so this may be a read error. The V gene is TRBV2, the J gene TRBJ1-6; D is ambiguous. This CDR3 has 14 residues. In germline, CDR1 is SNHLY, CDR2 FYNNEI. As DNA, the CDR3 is TGTGCCAGCAGGTCGTTTGACGATAATCCACCCCTCCACTTT. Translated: CASRSFDDNPPLHF.

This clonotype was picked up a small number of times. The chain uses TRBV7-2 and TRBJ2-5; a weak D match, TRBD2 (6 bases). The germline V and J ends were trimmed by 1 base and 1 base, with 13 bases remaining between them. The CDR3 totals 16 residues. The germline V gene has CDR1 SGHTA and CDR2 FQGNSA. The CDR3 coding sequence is TGTGCCAGCAGCTTAGATCGGGAGAAGCCCCAAGAGACCCAGTACTTC. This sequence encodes CASSLDREKPQETQYF.

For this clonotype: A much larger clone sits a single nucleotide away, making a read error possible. For the CDR3, the DNA is TGCGCCAGCGGGGAGACAGGACCCCCTGGGGCCAACGTCCTGACTTTC. This sequence encodes CASGETGPPGANVLTF. The chain recombines TRBV10-2 with TRBJ2-6, with a weak D call TRBD1 (6 bases). Per germline, CDR1 WSHSY and CDR2 SAAADI. V lost 8 bases, J lost 2 bases, and 16 bases lay in between. There are 16 residues in the CDR3.

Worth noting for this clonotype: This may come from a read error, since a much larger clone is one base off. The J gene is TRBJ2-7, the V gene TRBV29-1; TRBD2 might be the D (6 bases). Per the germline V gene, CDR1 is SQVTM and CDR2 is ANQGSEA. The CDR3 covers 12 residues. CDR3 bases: TGCAGTGCTAGCGATCAGGTTTACGAGCAGTACTTC. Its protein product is CSASDQVYEQYF.

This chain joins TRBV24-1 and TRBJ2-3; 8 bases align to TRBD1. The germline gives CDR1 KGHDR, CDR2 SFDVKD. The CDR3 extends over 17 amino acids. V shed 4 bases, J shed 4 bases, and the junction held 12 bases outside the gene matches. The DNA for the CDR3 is TGTGCCACCAGTGAGCCAATCCAGGGGGCTTTCCCAGATACGCAGTATTTT. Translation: CATSEPIQGAFPDTQYF.

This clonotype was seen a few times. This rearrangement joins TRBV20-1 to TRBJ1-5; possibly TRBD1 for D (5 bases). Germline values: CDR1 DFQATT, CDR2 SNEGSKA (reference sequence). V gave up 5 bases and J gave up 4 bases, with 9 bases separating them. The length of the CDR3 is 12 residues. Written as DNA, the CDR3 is TGCAGTGCTCAGGGTGGTAATCAGCCCCAGCATTTT. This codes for CSAQGGNQPQHF.

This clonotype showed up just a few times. CDR3 nucleotide sequence: TGTGCCAGTAGTATTCTCCTAGCGGGCACCGGGGAGCTGTTTTTT. It yields the protein CASSILLAGTGELFF. The V call is TRBV19, the J call TRBJ2-2, with TRBD2 matching 8 bases. The germline V gene encodes CDR1 LNHDA and CDR2 SQIVND (reference sequence). The CDR3 is 15 residues long. V gave up 3 bases and J gave up 4 bases; unmatched junction bases: 4.

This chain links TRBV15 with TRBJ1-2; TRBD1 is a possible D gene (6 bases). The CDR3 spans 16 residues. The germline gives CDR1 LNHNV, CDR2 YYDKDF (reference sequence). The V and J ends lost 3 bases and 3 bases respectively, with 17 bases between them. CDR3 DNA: TGTGCCACCAGCAGCTACGGGCCGGGGGCGGACTATGGCTACACCTTC. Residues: CATSSYGPGADYGYTF. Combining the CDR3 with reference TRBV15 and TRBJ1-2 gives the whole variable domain DAMVIQNPRYQVTQFGKPVTLSCSQTLNHNVMYWYQQKSSQAPKLLFHYYDKDFNNEADTPDNFQSRRPNTSFCFLDIRSPGLGDTAMYLCATSSYGPGADYGYTFGSGTRLTVV.

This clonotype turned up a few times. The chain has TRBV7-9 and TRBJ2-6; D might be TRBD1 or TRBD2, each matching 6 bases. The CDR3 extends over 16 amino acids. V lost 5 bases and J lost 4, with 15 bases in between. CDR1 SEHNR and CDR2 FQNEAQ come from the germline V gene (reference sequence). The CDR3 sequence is CASSPRGVSGANVLTF. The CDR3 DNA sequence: TGTGCCAGCAGCCCTAGGGGGGTGTCCGGGGCCAACGTCCTGACTTTC.

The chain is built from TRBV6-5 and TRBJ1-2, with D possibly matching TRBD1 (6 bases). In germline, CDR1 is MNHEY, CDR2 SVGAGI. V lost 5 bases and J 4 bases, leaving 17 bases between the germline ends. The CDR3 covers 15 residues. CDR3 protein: CASSELGGAGYGYTF. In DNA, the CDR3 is TGTGCCAGCAGTGAACTCGGGGGCGCAGGCTATGGCTACACCTTC.

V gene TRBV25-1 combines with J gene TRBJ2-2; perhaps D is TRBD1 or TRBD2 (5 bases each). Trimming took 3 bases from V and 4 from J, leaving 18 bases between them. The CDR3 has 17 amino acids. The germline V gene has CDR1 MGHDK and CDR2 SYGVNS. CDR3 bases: TGTGCCAGCAGTGAGAGGGGCAGGGCGCAAGGCACCGGGGAGCTGTTTTTT. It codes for CASSERGRAQGTGELFF.

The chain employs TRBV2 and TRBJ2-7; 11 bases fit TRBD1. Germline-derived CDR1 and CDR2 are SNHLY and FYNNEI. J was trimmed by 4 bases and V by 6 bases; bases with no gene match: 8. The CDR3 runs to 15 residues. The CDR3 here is CASRNPGTGGYEQYF. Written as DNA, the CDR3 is TGTGCCAGCAGGAACCCTGGGACAGGGGGTTACGAGCAGTACTTC.

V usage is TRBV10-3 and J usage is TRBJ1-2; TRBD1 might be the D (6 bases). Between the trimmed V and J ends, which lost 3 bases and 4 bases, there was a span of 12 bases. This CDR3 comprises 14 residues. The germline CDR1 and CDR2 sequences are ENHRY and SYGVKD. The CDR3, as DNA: TGTGCCATCAGTGAAGCAGGGGTTACCTATGGCTACACCTTC. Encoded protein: CAISEAGVTYGYTF.

CDR3 amino acids: CAWSRMNTEAFF. As DNA, the CDR3 is TGTGCCTGGAGTAGGATGAACACTGAAGCTTTCTTT. The genes are TRBV19 and TRBJ1-1, with D unclear. Trimming shortened V by 11 bases and J by 0 bases, and 10 bases separated the two germline ends. CDR3 length: 12 amino acids. The V gene's germline CDR1 is LNHDA and CDR2 SQIVND (reference sequence).

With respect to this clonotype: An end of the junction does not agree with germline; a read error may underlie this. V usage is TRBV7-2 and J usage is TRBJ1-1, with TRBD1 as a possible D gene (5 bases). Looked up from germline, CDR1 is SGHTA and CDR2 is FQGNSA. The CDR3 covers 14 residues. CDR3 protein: CASSPKTVNTEAFF. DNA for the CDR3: TGCGCCAGCAGCCCCAAGACAGTGAACACTGAAGCTTTCTTT. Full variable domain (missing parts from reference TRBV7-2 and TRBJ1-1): GAGVSQSPSNKVTEKGKDVELRCDPISGHTALYWYRQSLGQGLEFLIYFQGNSAPDKSGLPSDRFSAERTGGSVSTLTIQRTQQEDSAVYLCASSPKTVNTEAFFGQGTRLTVV.

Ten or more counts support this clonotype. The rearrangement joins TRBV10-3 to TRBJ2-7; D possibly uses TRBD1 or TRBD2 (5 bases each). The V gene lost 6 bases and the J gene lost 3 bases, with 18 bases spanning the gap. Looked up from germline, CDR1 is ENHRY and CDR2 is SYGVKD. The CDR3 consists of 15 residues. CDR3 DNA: TGTGCCATCAGCGCGACCCAGACAGACTACTACGAGCAGTACTTC. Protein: CAISATQTDYYEQYF.

This CDR3 reads CSAIAGGETQYF. The DNA of the CDR3 is TGCAGCGCCATAGCGGGAGGGGAGACCCAGTACTTC. The J gene is TRBJ2-5, the V gene TRBV29-1, with 11 bases lining up with TRBD2. J lost 5 bases, V lost 7 bases, and 3 bases had no gene match. This CDR3 contains 12 residues. Germline V lookup: CDR1 SQVTM, CDR2 ANQGSEA. The whole variable domain, remainder taken from reference TRBV29-1 and TRBJ2-5, is SAVISQKPSRDICQRGTSLTIQCQVDSQVTMMFWYRQQPGQSLTLIATANQGSEATYESGFVIDKFPISRPNLTFSTLTVSNMSPEDSSIYLCSAIAGGETQYFGPGTRLLVL.

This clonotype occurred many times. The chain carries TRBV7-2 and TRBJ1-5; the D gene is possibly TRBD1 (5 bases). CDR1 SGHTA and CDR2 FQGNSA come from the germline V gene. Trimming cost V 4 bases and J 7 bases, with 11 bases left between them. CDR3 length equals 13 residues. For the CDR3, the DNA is TGTGCCAGCAGCTCCGAACGACAGCAGCCCCAGCATTTT. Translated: CASSSERQQPQHF.

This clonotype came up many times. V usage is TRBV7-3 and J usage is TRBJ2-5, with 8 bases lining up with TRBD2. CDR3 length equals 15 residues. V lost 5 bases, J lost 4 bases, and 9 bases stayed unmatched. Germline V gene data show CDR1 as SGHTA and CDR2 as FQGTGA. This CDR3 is CASSESGTSVETQYF. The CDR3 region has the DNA TGTGCCAGCAGCGAATCCGGGACTAGTGTAGAGACCCAGTACTTC.

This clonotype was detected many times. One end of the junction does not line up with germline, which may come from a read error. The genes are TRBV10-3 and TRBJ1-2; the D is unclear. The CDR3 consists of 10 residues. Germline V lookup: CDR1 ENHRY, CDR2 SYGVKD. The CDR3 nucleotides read TGTGCCAGCAGTGAATACGGTCAAGCCTTC. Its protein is CASSEYGQAF.

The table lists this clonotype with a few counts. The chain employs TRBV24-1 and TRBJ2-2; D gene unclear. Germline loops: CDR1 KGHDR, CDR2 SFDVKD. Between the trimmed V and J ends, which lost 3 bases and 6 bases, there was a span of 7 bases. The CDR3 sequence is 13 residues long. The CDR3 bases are TGTGCCACCAGTGATCCCGGGCCCGGGGAGCTGTTTTTT. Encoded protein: CATSDPGPGELFF.

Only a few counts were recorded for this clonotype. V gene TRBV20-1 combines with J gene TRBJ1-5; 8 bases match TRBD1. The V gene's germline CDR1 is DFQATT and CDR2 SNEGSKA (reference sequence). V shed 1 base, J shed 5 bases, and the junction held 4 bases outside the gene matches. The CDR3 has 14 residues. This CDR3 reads CSARVTGGDQPQHF. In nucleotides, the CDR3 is TGCAGTGCTAGAGTCACAGGGGGGGATCAGCCCCAGCATTTT.

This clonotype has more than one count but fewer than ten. This chain's CDR3 is CASSYEGTSGGSEQYF. In nucleotides, the CDR3 is TGTGCCAGCAGTTACGAAGGGACTAGCGGGGGGTCCGAGCAGTACTTC. The rearrangement uses TRBV2 and TRBJ2-7; 15 nucleotides align to TRBD2. The germline gives CDR1 SNHLY, CDR2 FYNNEI. With V trimmed by 5 bases and J by 6 bases, 8 bases remained unmatched. The CDR3 runs 16 residues.